The clone carrying this TCR beta chain was counted a single time. Its antigen remains unidentified. This sample also contains other DNA sequences that code for the same CDR3. The V and J ends lost 3 bases and 2 bases respectively, with 2 bases between them. There are 11 residues in the CDR3. The germline gives CDR1 SGHDN, CDR2 FVKESK. These data belong to a study of shared clonotypes between healthy human individuals. Study-wide context: A couple of women and a few men aged 18 to 49 made up the donors. Study-wide results and caveats: At large depth, rarefaction still showed sorted-subset sequencing to be incomplete. Among donors, sharing of clonotypes was expected to be affected by sequencing depth.

The authors combined CD45RO+ cells with CCR7-negative CD45RA+ TemRA cells as CD8 memory. Sequenced by immunoSEQ multiplex PCR; TCRdb stores in-frame clones only, minus some. The repertoire includes about 380,000 clones, approximately 96% of them detected once, and less than 0.35% sits in the top ten. The J gene is TRBJ2-7, the V gene TRBV14; D unresolved. This clonotype was sampled from a young man in good health. Sample: memory CD8+ T cells sorted from blood. Documented subset: CD45RO+ cells pooled with CCR7-negative TemRA cells. The DNA for the CDR3 is TGTGCCAGCAGCCAGGCCTACGAGCAGTACTTC. It specifies CASSQAYEQYF.